This T cell receptor beta chain originates from a study of cytomegalovirus exposure and HLA in healthy donors. The study, taken as a whole, reports: Cytomegalovirus-associated status was assigned to approximately 160 TCR beta chains.

This clone was detected only a few times. The target antigen is unknown. The V end was cut by 2 bases, the J end by 2 bases, with 6 bases between. There are 13 residues in the CDR3. Germline V lookup: CDR1 MDHEN, CDR2 SYDVKM. TCRdb's table, derived via immunoSEQ multiplex PCR, lists solely in-frame clones and lacks some. The sample includes about 220,000 clones, around nine tenths seen only once; the top ten take 2.9%. The specimen was PBMCs. The TCR comes from a woman aged 18-30 years in good health and CMV-seronegative. The chain uses TRBV28 and TRBJ1-2; D remains unclear. CDR3 region: CASSLAVNYGYTF. CDR3 nucleotide sequence: TGTGCCAGCAGTTTAGCAGTGAACTATGGCTACACCTTC.